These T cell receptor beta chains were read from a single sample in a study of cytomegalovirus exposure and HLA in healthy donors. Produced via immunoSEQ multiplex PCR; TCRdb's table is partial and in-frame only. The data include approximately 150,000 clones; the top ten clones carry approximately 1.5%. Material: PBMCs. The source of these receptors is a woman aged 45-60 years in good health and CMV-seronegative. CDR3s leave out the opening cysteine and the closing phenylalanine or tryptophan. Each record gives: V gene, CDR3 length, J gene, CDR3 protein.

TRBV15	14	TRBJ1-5	ATSSPVGGGNQPQH
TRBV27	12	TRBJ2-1	ASSSLAGLAEQF
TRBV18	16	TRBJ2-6	ASSPTGGGPTGANVLT
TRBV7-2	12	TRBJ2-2	ASSLAHLTGELF
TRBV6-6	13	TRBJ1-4	ASSYVSGDREKLF
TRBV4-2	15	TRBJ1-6	ASSHVTGSSYNSPLH
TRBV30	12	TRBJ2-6	AWSTGVGANVLT
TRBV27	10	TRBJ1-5	ASRTGPNPQH
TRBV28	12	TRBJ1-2	ASRTPSTVYGYT
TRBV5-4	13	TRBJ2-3	ASSLDRGGTDTQY
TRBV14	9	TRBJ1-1	ASSRSTEAF
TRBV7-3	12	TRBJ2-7	ASSPAGGSYEQY
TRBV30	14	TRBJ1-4	AWSVRGGTVNEKLF
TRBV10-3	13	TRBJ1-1	AISSGTDGGTEAF
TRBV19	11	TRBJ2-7	ASSLGQEYEQY
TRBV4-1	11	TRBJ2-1	ASSQVLYNEQF
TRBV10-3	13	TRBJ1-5	AISEGPGSNQPQH
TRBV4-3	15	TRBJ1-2	ASSQERMTGVVGGYT
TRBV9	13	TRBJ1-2	ASSFPGTGDYGYT
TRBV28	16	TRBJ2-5	ASSGKETGRRYQETQY
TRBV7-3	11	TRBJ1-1	ASSLRPNTEAF
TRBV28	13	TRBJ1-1	ASSTGGQGDTEAF
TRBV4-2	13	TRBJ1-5	ASSQDAGLGQPQH